Shown below are 10 T cell receptor beta chains from a single sample sequenced in a study of somatic mutations in cytotoxic T cells in rheumatoid arthritis. TCRdb's copy holds only in-frame clones and misses some; the assay was immunoSEQ multiplex PCR. Of approximately 19,000 clones in the sample, approximately 80% were seen once. The specimen was CD8+ T cells sorted from blood. The receptor set was obtained from an adult with rheumatoid arthritis.

The V and J genes are TRBV4-3 and TRBJ2-1, with 10 bases identical to TRBD2. This CDR3 has 16 amino acids. Germline V lookup: CDR1 LGHNA, CDR2 YSLEER. Unmatched junction bases numbered 6, after V lost 0 bases and J lost 7 bases. The CDR3 bases are TGCGCCAGCAGCCAAGATTCAGCGGGAGGGGAAAATGAGCAGTTCTTC. This translates into CASSQDSAGGENEQFF.

This rearrangement joins TRBV30 to TRBJ2-1; 7 bases are a match to TRBD2. The CDR3 runs to 10 residues. From germline, CDR1 is GTSNPN and CDR2 SVGIG (reference sequence). The CDR3 loop is CAWGGNEQFF. CDR3 sequence (DNA): TGTGCTTGGGGGGGCAATGAGCAGTTCTTC.

The chain couples TRBV6-4 to TRBJ2-1; D may be TRBD1 (5 bases). With 0 bases removed from V and 6 bases from J, the gap between germline ends came to 18 bases. The germline V gene encodes CDR1 MRHNA and CDR2 SNTAGT. This CDR3 is built from 17 residues. The CDR3 DNA sequence: TGTGCCAGCAGTGACTCCCAACACGACAGCCTAGGCAATGAGCAGTTCTTC. Its protein is CASSDSQHDSLGNEQFF.

This chain uses TRBV15 with TRBJ2-4; 9 nucleotides line up with TRBD1. The CDR3 totals 18 residues. J lost 3 bases, V lost 0 bases, and 9 bases had no gene match. The V gene's germline CDR1 is LNHNV and CDR2 YYDKDF (reference sequence). The CDR3, as DNA: TGTGCCACCAGCAGAGATGGGACAGGGCGTTCGGGCAAAAACATTCAGTACTTC. It specifies CATSRDGTGRSGKNIQYF.

The V and J genes are TRBV6-5 and TRBJ2-3; a weak D match, TRBD2 (6 bases). V was clipped by 2 bases and J by 0 bases, with 12 bases between them. The CDR3 sequence is 16 residues long. CDR1 is MNHEY and CDR2 is SVGAGI in the germline V gene. CDR3 DNA: TGTGCCAGCAGTTACGGTGACGGGACTAGCACAGATACGCAGTATTTT. Protein sequence: CASSYGDGTSTDTQYF.

This clone was recorded only once. The chain has TRBV7-8 and TRBJ2-3, with 10 bases that match TRBD2. Germline V CDR1 and CDR2: SGHVS, FQNEAQ. J was trimmed by 0 bases and V by 4 bases; bases with no gene match: 16. The CDR3 runs to 20 residues. CDR3: CASSSPGLADLTSSTDTQYF. The CDR3 DNA reads TGTGCCAGCAGCTCCCCCGGACTAGCGGATTTAACCTCTAGCACAGATACGCAGTATTTT. Together with reference TRBV7-8 and TRBJ2-3, the CDR3 gives the full variable domain: GAGVSQSPRYKVAKRGQDVALRCDPISGHVSLFWYQQALGQGPEFLTYFQNEAQLDKSGLPSDRFFAERPEGSVSTLKIQRTQQEDSAVYLCASSSPGLADLTSSTDTQYFGPGTRLTVL.

The chain uses TRBV11-2 and TRBJ2-7, with D unclear. The CDR3 loop spans 12 amino acids. From germline, CDR1 is SGHAT and CDR2 FQNNGV. The V gene lost 5 bases and the J gene lost 12 bases, with 17 bases spanning the gap. The CDR3 DNA sequence: TGTGCCAGCAGCCTAAGCGCCCAGGTTAGGTACTTC. This gives the protein CASSLSAQVRYF.

The V gene is TRBV2, the J gene TRBJ2-1; D is uncertain. This CDR3 is 13 amino acids long. In germline, CDR1 is SNHLY, CDR2 FYNNEI. V was clipped by 6 bases and J by 4 bases, with 10 bases between them. The CDR3: CASSRPEYNEQFF. In DNA, the CDR3 is TGTGCCAGCAGCCGGCCGGAGTACAATGAGCAGTTCTTC.

This chain links TRBV9 with TRBJ2-2; D perhaps matches TRBD2 (6 bases). This CDR3 spans 14 amino acids. Germline V gene lookup returns CDR1 SGDLS and CDR2 YYNGEE. V lost 0 bases to trimming and J lost 4 bases, with 7 bases between them. CDR3 nucleotide sequence: TGTGCCAGCAGCGTAGGGGGGGTCACCGGGGAGCTGTTTTTT. The encoded protein is CASSVGGVTGELFF.

The V gene is TRBV7-6, the J gene TRBJ1-6; 7 bases line up with TRBD1. This CDR3 has 13 residues. V gave up 5 bases and J gave up 7 bases; unmatched junction bases: 2. Germline CDR1 reads SGHVS; CDR2 reads FNYEAQ. CDR3 residues: CASSLRGNSPLHF. CDR3 in DNA: TGTGCCAGCAGCCTCAGGGGGAATTCACCCCTCCACTTT.